This T cell receptor beta chain was identified in a study of T-cell reconstitution after alpha-beta-depleted transplantation in children. Study-wide points: From newly produced T cells came most of the T-cell counts and diversity one year after transplant. As was reported, about two months after transplant, alpha-beta T cells came from several hundred expanded graft clones.

This sample's TCRbeta library carried unique molecular identifier barcodes. TCRdb redid the calling of the PCR reads with MiXCR, one entry per CDR3 protein. The sample includes about 150,000 distinct CDR3 sequences, about 9% of them seen just once. This clonotype was seen repeatedly, ten times or more. Its antigen remains unknown. CDR1 and CDR2 from the germline V gene are DFQATT and SNEGSKA (reference sequence). The V and J ends lost 0 bases and 0 bases respectively, with 11 bases between them. This CDR3 has 16 residues. This clonotype originated in a female patient between 2 and 15 years old who had a stem cell transplant for congenital amegakaryocytic thrombocytopenia, so the T cells may come from the graft donor. Specimen: PBMCs, mostly from graft donor cells, collected 180 days after TCRalphabeta/CD19-depleted stem cell transplant. The V call is TRBV20-1, the J call TRBJ2-2; D is perhaps TRBD1 (6 bases). This CDR3 is CSARDGGRANTGELFF. CDR3 DNA: TGCAGTGCTAGAGATGGGGGCAGAGCGAACACCGGGGAGCTGTTTTTT.